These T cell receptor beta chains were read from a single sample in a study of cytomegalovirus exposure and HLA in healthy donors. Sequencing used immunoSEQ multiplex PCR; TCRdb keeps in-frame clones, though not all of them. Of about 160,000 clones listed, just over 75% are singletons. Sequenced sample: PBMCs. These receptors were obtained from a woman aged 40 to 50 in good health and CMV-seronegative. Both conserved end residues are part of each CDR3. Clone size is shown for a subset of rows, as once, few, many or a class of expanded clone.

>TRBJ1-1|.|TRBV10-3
CAISPQGTNTEAFF
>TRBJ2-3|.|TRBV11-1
CASSSMTQGDTQYF
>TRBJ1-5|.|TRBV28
CASSLRQGQDQPQHF
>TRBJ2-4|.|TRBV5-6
CASSPQLAGGPRAKNIQYF
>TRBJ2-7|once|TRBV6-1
CASSEMTSGVYEQYF
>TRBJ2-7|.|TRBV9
CASSDSGSSYEQYF
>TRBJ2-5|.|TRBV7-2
CASSWGGAKETQYF
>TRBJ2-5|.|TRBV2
CASITDRSLQETQYF
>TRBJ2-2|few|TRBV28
CASISAGGANTGELFF
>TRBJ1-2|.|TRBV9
CASSVVGQNYGYTF
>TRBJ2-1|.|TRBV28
CASSSKRGANNEQFF
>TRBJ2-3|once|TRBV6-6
CASRTGVSIGDTQYF
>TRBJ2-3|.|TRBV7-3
CASSPGLAGAGDTQYF
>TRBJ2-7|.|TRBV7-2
CASSPLANSYEQYF
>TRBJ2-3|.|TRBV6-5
CATRPTSGNTDTQYF
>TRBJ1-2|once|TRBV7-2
CASSFSGQGARYGYTF
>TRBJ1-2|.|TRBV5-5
CASSSDLGQLYGYTF
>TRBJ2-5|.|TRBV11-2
CASSPSTGGETQYF
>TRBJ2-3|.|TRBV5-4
CASSLGGTSGTTQYF
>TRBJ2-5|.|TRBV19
CASRLTSGSWGETQYF
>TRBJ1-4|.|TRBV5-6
CASSLLGPGLNEKLFF
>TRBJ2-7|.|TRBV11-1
CASSSLAVNSYEQYF
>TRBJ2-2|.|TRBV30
CAWTGGFRTGELFF
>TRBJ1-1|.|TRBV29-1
CSVAGENTEAFF
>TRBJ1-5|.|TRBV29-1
CSVSGTPNQPQHF
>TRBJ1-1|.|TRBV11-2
CASSFGTDTEAFF
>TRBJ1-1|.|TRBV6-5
CASSPPGQGFTEAFF
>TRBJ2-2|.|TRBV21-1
CASSKAVRDGELFF
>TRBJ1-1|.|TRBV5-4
CASSRGQGEAFF
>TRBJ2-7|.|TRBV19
CASSIDLVPDSLQEQYF
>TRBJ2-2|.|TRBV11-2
CASSLRPTGGRLFF
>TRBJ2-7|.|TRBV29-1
CSVEVAGGRSYEQYF
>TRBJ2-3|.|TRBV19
CASSIAEGSTDTQYF
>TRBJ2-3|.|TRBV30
CAWGGGTDTQYF
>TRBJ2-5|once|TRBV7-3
CASSRIAGGYETQYF
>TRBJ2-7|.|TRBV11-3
CASSSPERAPYEQYF
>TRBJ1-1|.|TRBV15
CATSRDHGGGAFF
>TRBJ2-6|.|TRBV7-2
CASSLGGGRSGANVLTF
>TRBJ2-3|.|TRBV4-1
CASSQEGASGSRTQYF
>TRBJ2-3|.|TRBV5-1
CASSLFSSTDTQYF
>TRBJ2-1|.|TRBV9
CASSVGAGHISDEQFF
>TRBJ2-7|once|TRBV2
CASRSDSSYEQYF
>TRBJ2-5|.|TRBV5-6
CASSLAGGETQYF
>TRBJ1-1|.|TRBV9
CASSVSDQGADTEAFF
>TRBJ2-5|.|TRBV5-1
CASSLSGTVQETQYF
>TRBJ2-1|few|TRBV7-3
CASSRGLAEYNEQFF
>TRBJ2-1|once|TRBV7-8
CASSLSLWGESSEQFF
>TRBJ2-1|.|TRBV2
CASSEGLAGTEQFF
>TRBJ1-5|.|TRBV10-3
CAISVEGIRQPQHF
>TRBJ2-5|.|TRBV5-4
CASSSRDSLWDETQYF
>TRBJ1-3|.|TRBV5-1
CASSLAALQGARNTIYF
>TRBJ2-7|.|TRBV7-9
CASSLRLAGEQYF
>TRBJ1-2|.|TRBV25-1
CASSGANYGYTF
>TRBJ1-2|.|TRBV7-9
CASSLTDTMGLGGYTF
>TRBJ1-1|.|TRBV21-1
CASSKKGGGDEAFF
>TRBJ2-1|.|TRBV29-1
CSVDRQGLAAYNEQFF
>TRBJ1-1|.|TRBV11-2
CASSLPMETEAFF
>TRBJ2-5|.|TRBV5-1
CASSLTPSHSRETQYF